Listed here are 31 T cell receptor beta chains from one sample, sequenced in a study of T cell responses to AZD1222 COVID-19 vaccine. Here immunoSEQ multiplex PCR was the method, and the copy in TCRdb shows in-frame clones only, minus some. The table shows more than 85,000 clones, with over 75% occurring only once. The sequences come from peripheral blood, collected on day 0 of AZD1222 vaccination. The origin of the receptors is an adult in good health.

The V gene is TRBV6-4, the J gene TRBJ2-7; no clear D gene. CDR1 and CDR2 from the germline V gene are MRHNA and SNTAGT. V was pared by 6 bases and J by 1 base, with 10 bases between. The CDR3 loop spans 13 amino acids. CDR3 protein: CASSQSGSYEQYV. For the CDR3, the DNA is TGTGCCAGCAGCCAGAGTGGTTCCTACGAGCAGTACGTC.

The V gene is TRBV19, the J gene TRBJ2-1; 13 bases fit TRBD2. Germline trimming cut 3 bases from V and 2 bases from J; bases unmatched to any gene: 7. The CDR3 sequence is 18 residues long. CDR1 and CDR2 (germline): LNHDA, SQIVND (reference sequence). Here the CDR3 reads CASSIRTSGSRPYNEQFF. DNA of the CDR3: TGTGCCAGTAGTATCCGGACTAGCGGGAGTCGGCCCTACAATGAGCAGTTCTTC.

V is TRBV9 and J is TRBJ1-2, with D maybe TRBD1 (6 bases). V lost 3 bases to trimming and J lost 2 bases, with 14 bases between them. The CDR3 extends over 15 amino acids. Looked up from germline, CDR1 is SGDLS and CDR2 is YYNGEE. CDR3 in DNA: TGTGCCAGCAGCGCAGGGGACGGCCCAAACTATGGCTACACCTTC. Its translation is CASSAGDGPNYGYTF.

The chain joins TRBV25-1 to TRBJ2-4; 7 nucleotides agree with TRBD1. The CDR3 extends over 15 amino acids. Germline lookup yields CDR1 MGHDK and CDR2 SYGVNS. With 2 bases clipped from V and 3 bases from J, the junction kept 4 bases outside the gene matches. The CDR3 nucleotides read TGTGCCAGCAGTGAAACCGCAGGGGGCAAAAACATTCAGTACTTC. It encodes CASSETAGGKNIQYF.

The chain links TRBV6-5 to TRBJ2-1, with 9 bases that match TRBD2. J gave up 1 base and V 6 bases, and 4 bases lay outside the gene matches. Per the germline V gene, CDR1 is MNHEY and CDR2 is SVGAGI. The CDR3 totals 15 residues. The CDR3 loop is CASRSSGGSYNEQFF. The DNA of the CDR3 is TGTGCCAGCAGGAGTAGCGGGGGATCCTACAATGAGCAGTTCTTC.

This clone is categorized as medium-sized (0.01 to 0.1%). The rearrangement joins TRBV25-1 to TRBJ1-1; 8 bases are shared with TRBD1. The CDR3 extends over 15 amino acids. The germline CDR1 and CDR2 sequences are MGHDK and SYGVNS. J gave up 1 base and V 4 bases, and 5 bases lay outside the gene matches. CDR3 protein: CASSAQGAGNTEAFF. In DNA, the CDR3 is TGTGCCAGCAGTGCTCAGGGGGCCGGGAACACTGAAGCTTTCTTT.

The gene calls are TRBV7-8 and TRBJ2-3, with D unclear. Germline CDR1 and CDR2: SGHVS and FQNEAQ. V was cut by 5 bases and J by 2 bases, with 14 bases left in between. The CDR3 is 15 amino acids. The CDR3 spells CASSGLPVNTDTQYF. The CDR3 DNA follows: TGTGCCAGCAGCGGCCTACCAGTTAACACAGATACGCAGTATTTT.

V and J are TRBV5-1 and TRBJ2-4, with 8 bases that match TRBD2. The CDR3 is made up of 15 amino acids. The germline gives CDR1 SGHRS, CDR2 YFSETQ. Losses at the gene ends were 4 bases for V and 5 bases for J; bases not matched to a gene: 8. CDR3 sequence: CASSTGGARENIQYF. CDR3 DNA sequence: TGCGCCAGCAGCACCGGGGGGGCGCGGGAAAACATTCAGTACTTC.

The rearrangement uses TRBV4-1 and TRBJ1-4, with 8 bases matching TRBD1. J was trimmed by 4 bases and V by 0 bases; bases with no gene match: 4. Per germline, CDR1 MGHRA and CDR2 YSYEKL. The CDR3 sequence is 16 residues long. CDR3 region: CASSQDPGQGNEKLFF. CDR3 nucleotide sequence: TGCGCCAGCAGCCAAGATCCCGGACAGGGTAATGAAAAACTGTTTTTT.

This chain uses TRBV18 with TRBJ1-1; D is unclear. CDR3 length equals 11 residues. Trimming removed 4 bases from V and 1 base from J, with 1 base in between. Germline V gene sequence: CDR1 KGHSH, CDR2 LQKENI. Written as DNA, the CDR3 is TGTGCCAGCTCACAGAACACTGAAGCTTTCTTT. Translated, it gives CASSQNTEAFF.

The rearrangement links TRBV19 to TRBJ1-4, with D unclear. CDR3 length: 14 amino acids. CDR1 is LNHDA, CDR2 SQIVND, per germline (reference sequence). With 3 bases removed from V and 8 bases from J, the gap between germline ends came to 13 bases. The chain's CDR3 is CASSMMQQREKLFF. In DNA form, the CDR3 reads TGTGCCAGTAGTATGATGCAGCAGAGGGAAAAACTGTTTTTT.

The rearrangement joins TRBV11-2 to TRBJ1-2, with a tentative D call TRBD1 (6 bases). V was shortened by 5 bases and J by 7 bases, with 20 bases between the two germline ends. The CDR3 is made up of 15 amino acids. Germline V gene data show CDR1 as SGHAT and CDR2 as FQNNGV. The CDR3 DNA follows: TGTGCCAGCAGCCCAGCGGGGGGGCACACGGCTGGCTACACCTTC. Translating it yields CASSPAGGHTAGYTF.

V and J are TRBV29-1 and TRBJ2-2, with TRBD1 as a possible D gene (6 bases). The CDR3 covers 13 residues. V shed 6 bases and J shed 1 base, with 9 bases lying between them. The V gene's germline CDR1 is SQVTM and CDR2 ANQGSEA. DNA for the CDR3: TGCAGCGTAAGGGGACAGAACACCGGGGAGCTGTTTTTT. Encoded protein: CSVRGQNTGELFF.

V usage is TRBV5-6 and J usage is TRBJ1-1, with a weak D call TRBD1 (6 bases). The V gene's germline CDR1 is SGHDT and CDR2 YYEEEE. V was clipped by 10 bases and J by 3 bases, with 16 bases between them. The CDR3 totals 13 residues. CDR3: CASVGALDTEAFF. The CDR3 coding sequence is TGTGCCTCGGTGGGGGCTTTGGACACTGAAGCTTTCTTT. Full variable domain (outside the CDR3, taken from reference TRBV5-6 and TRBJ1-1): DAGVTQSPTHLIKTRGQQVTLRCSPKSGHDTVSWYQQALGQGPQFIFQYYEEEERQRGNFPDRFSGHQFPNYSSELNVNALLLGDSALYLCASVGALDTEAFFGQGTRLTVV.

This clone was observed once. The rearrangement links TRBV9 to TRBJ2-7; D is possibly TRBD2 (6 bases). Trimming shortened V by 3 bases and J by 4 bases, and 14 bases separated the two germline ends. CDR1 and CDR2 (germline): SGDLS, YYNGEE. The CDR3 extends over 14 amino acids. The CDR3 DNA follows: TGTGCCAGCAGCGCTTCGGGACTCTCTTACGAGCAGTACTTC. It codes for CASSASGLSYEQYF.

The sample holds one count of this clone. The chain joins TRBV28 to TRBJ1-5; 12 nucleotides agree with TRBD1. This CDR3 has 20 residues. With V trimmed by 4 bases and J by 0 bases, 13 bases remained unmatched. Germline-derived CDR1 and CDR2 are MDHEN and SYDVKM. Here the CDR3 DNA reads TGTGCCAGCAGTTCGAGACCTGGGACAGGGGGCACATATAGCAATCAGCCCCAGCATTTT. This translates into CASSSRPGTGGTYSNQPQHF. Full variable domain (remainder filled in from reference TRBV28 and TRBJ1-5): DVKVTQSSRYLVKRTGEKVFLECVQDMDHENMFWYRQDPGLGLRLIYFSYDVKMKEKGDIPEGYSVSREKKERFSLILESASTNQTSMYLCASSSRPGTGGTYSNQPQHFGDGTRLSIL.

This clone was seen only once. The J gene is TRBJ2-7, the V gene TRBV19; D is possibly TRBD2 (5 bases). The CDR3 sequence is 13 residues long. CDR1 and CDR2 from the germline V gene are LNHDA and SQIVND (reference sequence). Trimming took 4 bases from V and 3 from J, leaving 10 bases between them. This CDR3 reads CASSRKGDYEQYF. CDR3 coding DNA: TGTGCCAGTAGTAGAAAGGGAGACTACGAGCAGTACTTC.

This clone occurred a few times. CDR3 amino acids: CASSQGGLGLEQYV. CDR3 coding DNA: TGTGCCAGCAGTCAAGGCGGACTGGGGCTTGAGCAGTACGTC. The chain carries TRBV7-8 and TRBJ2-7, with D possibly being TRBD1 or TRBD2 (5 bases each). V dropped 6 bases and J dropped 7 bases, with 19 bases sitting between them. Per germline, CDR1 SGHVS and CDR2 FQNEAQ. The CDR3 extends over 14 amino acids.

The chain's CDR3 is CASSFGKFNEQFF. The CDR3 nucleotides read TGTGCCAGCAGTTTCGGCAAATTCAATGAGCAGTTCTTC. The chain joins TRBV28 to TRBJ2-1; D is uncertain. The V end was cut by 3 bases, the J end by 6 bases, with 9 bases between. Germline V CDR1 and CDR2: MDHEN, SYDVKM. The CDR3 loop spans 13 amino acids.

CDR3 protein: CASSQDVNYGYTF. The CDR3 region has the DNA TGTGCCAGCAGCCAGGACGTCAACTATGGCTACACCTTC. The chain combines TRBV14 with TRBJ1-2; D uncertain. The CDR3 spans 13 residues. CDR1 is SGHDN and CDR2 is FVKESK in the germline V gene. Trimming took off 3 bases at V and 2 bases at J, with 7 bases between the two ends.

This chain uses TRBV6-5 with TRBJ2-1; D is uncertain. CDR1 is MNHEY and CDR2 is SVGAGI in the germline V gene. V lost 11 bases and J lost 5, with 16 bases in between. CDR3 length: 13 residues. The CDR3 bases are TGTGCCCCAGAGGAGCCTTCCCACAATGAGCAGTTCTTC. It is translated as CAPEEPSHNEQFF.

This chain uses TRBV7-9 with TRBJ2-1, with 7 bases aligning to TRBD2. The CDR3 totals 15 residues. Trimming at V came to 4 bases and at J to 5 bases, leaving 8 bases not matched to a gene. Germline V gene sequence: CDR1 SEHNR, CDR2 FQNEAQ (reference sequence). The CDR3 bases are TGTGCCAGCAGCTCCCCTAGCGGAACCCACAATGAGCAGTTCTTC. This encodes CASSSPSGTHNEQFF.

This clone was seen only once. The rearrangement links TRBV27 to TRBJ1-2; maybe TRBD1 (6 bases). This CDR3 comprises 15 residues. Germline V gene lookup returns CDR1 MNHEY and CDR2 SMNVEV (reference sequence). V was trimmed by 6 bases and J by 7 bases, leaving 21 bases between them. The CDR3 reads CASSPSGRGRLGYTF. The DNA of the CDR3 is TGTGCCAGCAGCCCCTCGGGGCGGGGGCGCCTTGGCTACACCTTC.

The CDR3, as DNA: TGTGCCAGCAGTTTTGGCAGGGGGAACACTGAAGCTTTCTTT. The encoded protein is CASSFGRGNTEAFF. V is TRBV27 and J is TRBJ1-1; weak D call: TRBD1 (6 bases). The length of the CDR3 is 14 residues. CDR1 is MNHEY and CDR2 is SMNVEV in the germline V gene (reference sequence). Between the trimmed V and J ends, which lost 3 bases and 1 base, there was a span of 9 bases.

The V call is TRBV19, the J call TRBJ1-5; 7 bases are shared with TRBD1. Germline CDR1 reads LNHDA; CDR2 reads SQIVND (reference sequence). This CDR3 has 15 amino acids. The V segment lost 5 bases and the J segment 2 bases; nucleotides outside the gene matches: 6. The DNA of the CDR3 is TGTGCCAGTAGTGTACAGGGGAAGGGCAATCAGCCCCAGCATTTT. This sequence encodes CASSVQGKGNQPQHF.

The V gene is TRBV3-1 (or the pseudogene TRBV3-2), the J gene TRBJ2-1; no clear D. Germline V gene data show CDR1 as LGHDT and CDR2 as YNNKEL (reference sequence). This CDR3 is built from 14 residues. Between the trimmed V and J ends, which lost 0 bases and 11 bases, there was a span of 14 bases. The CDR3 sequence is CASSQDPIAPKQFF. CDR3 in DNA: TGTGCCAGCAGCCAAGATCCAATAGCACCTAAGCAGTTCTTC.

This sequence joins TRBV28 and TRBJ2-7; D unclear. The CDR3 loop spans 14 amino acids. CDR1 and CDR2 from the germline V gene are MDHEN and SYDVKM. V was clipped by 6 bases and J by 5 bases, with 17 bases between them. Written as DNA, the CDR3 is TGTGCCAGCAGCTCCCCGCGTCCTGTCGACGAGCAGTACTTC. Amino acids: CASSSPRPVDEQYF.

The rearrangement joins TRBV11-2 to TRBJ2-3, with TRBD2 matching 9 bases. J was trimmed by 6 bases and V by 0 bases; bases with no gene match: 7. This CDR3 has 16 amino acids. CDR1 is SGHAT, CDR2 FQNNGV, per germline. DNA for the CDR3: TGTGCCAGCAGCTTAGATCAGGCGGGAGGGATCGATACGCAGTATTTT. This translates into CASSLDQAGGIDTQYF. Variable domain in full (rest from reference TRBV11-2 and TRBJ2-3): EAGVAQSPRYKIIEKRQSVAFWCNPISGHATLYWYQQILGQGPKLLIQFQNNGVVDDSQLPKDRFSAERLKGVDSTLKIQPAKLEDSAVYLCASSLDQAGGIDTQYFGPGTRLTVL.

The chain carries TRBV6-5 and TRBJ1-2, with D perhaps matching TRBD1 (6 bases). CDR3 length: 12 amino acids. The V gene's germline CDR1 is MNHEY and CDR2 SVGAGI. V dropped 6 bases and J dropped 5 bases, with 10 bases sitting between them. The CDR3 DNA reads TGTGCCAGCAGGACAGGACCTTATGGCTACACCTTC. Its protein product is CASRTGPYGYTF.

The V call is TRBV7-2, the J call TRBJ2-6; 11 positions agree with TRBD2. Germline V gene sequence: CDR1 SGHTA, CDR2 FQGNSA. V was pared by 10 bases and J by 0 bases, with 14 bases of the junction left unmatched. The CDR3 sequence is 19 residues long. Here the CDR3 reads CATDSMGLAVLSGANVLTF. The CDR3 DNA reads TGTGCCACCGATAGTATGGGACTAGCGGTGCTCTCTGGGGCCAACGTCCTGACTTTC.

The chain couples TRBV11-1 to TRBJ1-1; D ambiguous. V lost 5 bases to trimming and J lost 8 bases, with 12 bases between them. Germline lookup yields CDR1 SGHAT and CDR2 FQDESV (reference sequence). The CDR3 has 12 amino acids. The CDR3 loop reads CASSPRRREAFF. The CDR3 DNA sequence: TGTGCCAGCAGCCCCCGGAGGCGCGAAGCTTTCTTT. Looking up the rest from reference TRBV11-1 and TRBJ1-1 gives the full variable domain: EAEVAQSPRYKITEKSQAVAFWCDPISGHATLYWYRQILGQGPELLVQFQDESVVDDSQLPKDRFSAERLKGVDSTLKIQPAELGDSAMYLCASSPRRREAFFGQGTRLTVV.